This T cell receptor beta chain was sequenced in a study of cytomegalovirus exposure and HLA in healthy donors. The J segment lost 5 bases and the V segment lost 5 bases, leaving 9 bases of the junction unmatched. CDR3 length equals 17 residues. Germline assignment: CDR1 MNHEY and CDR2 SMNVEV (reference sequence). General study findings and limits: With later analysis, a missense DCLRE1C variant became linked to TCR beta V- and J-gene trimming. Among TCR beta chains, those listed as cytomegalovirus-associated numbered over 150. Further analysis, carried out later, found HLA-associated TCR beta chains more clonally expanded than equally common other chains.

The PCR was carried out with 60 Vbeta primers and 13 Jbeta primers. Profiling relied on immunoSEQ multiplex PCR, and the TCRdb table lists in-frame clones only, not all of them. Among 180,000 or so clones listed, 82% were seen once. The study sampled nominally healthy donors, though unrecorded immune exposures were likely. Details on this clone: Its antigen remains unidentified.

The sequencing sample was made of PBMCs. The receptor was isolated from a woman between 50 and 59 years old in good health and CMV-seropositive. This chain joins TRBV27 and TRBJ2-3; 14 positions agree with TRBD2. CDR3 in DNA: TGTGCCAGCAGTCGCTGGACTAGCGGGAGGAGTATAGATACGCAGTATTTT. This sequence encodes CASSRWTSGRSIDTQYF.